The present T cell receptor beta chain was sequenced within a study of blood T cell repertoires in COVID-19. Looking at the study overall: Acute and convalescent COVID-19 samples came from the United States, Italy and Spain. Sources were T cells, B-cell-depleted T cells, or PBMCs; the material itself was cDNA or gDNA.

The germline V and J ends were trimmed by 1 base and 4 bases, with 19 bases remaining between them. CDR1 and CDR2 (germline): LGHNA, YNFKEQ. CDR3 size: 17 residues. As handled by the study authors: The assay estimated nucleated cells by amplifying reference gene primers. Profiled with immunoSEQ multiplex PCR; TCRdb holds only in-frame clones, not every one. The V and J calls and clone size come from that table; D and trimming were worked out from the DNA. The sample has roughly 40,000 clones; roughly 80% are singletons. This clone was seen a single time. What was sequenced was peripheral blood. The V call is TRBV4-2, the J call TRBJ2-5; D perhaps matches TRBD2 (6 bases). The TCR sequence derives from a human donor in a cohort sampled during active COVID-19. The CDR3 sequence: CASSQGPTAGQPETQYF. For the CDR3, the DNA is TGTGCCAGCAGCCAAGGGCCAACAGCGGGTCAACCAGAGACCCAGTACTTC.